Below, 22 T cell receptor beta chains from the same sample are listed, as sequenced in a study of identifying expanded T cells in peripheral blood. Assay used: immunoSEQ multiplex PCR; TCRdb lists only in-frame clones, some missing. The sample shows about 100,000 clones, around 85% of them seen only once. The source material was blood. The receptors here all came from a person between 18 and 75 years old in good health.

The gene calls are TRBV27 and TRBJ1-6, with a possible D match to TRBD1 (6 bases). The germline V and J ends were trimmed by 8 bases and 4 bases, with 12 bases remaining between them. This CDR3 has 14 residues. Germline V gene lookup returns CDR1 MNHEY and CDR2 SMNVEV (reference sequence). CDR3 in DNA: TGTGCCAGCGGACGGACAGCGTATAATTCACCCCTCCACTTT. As protein: CASGRTAYNSPLHF.

This sequence joins TRBV6-1 and TRBJ1-2, with D maybe TRBD1 (6 bases). The CDR3 loop spans 14 amino acids. The V end was cut by 2 bases, the J end by 7 bases, with 14 bases between. CDR1 is MNHNS, CDR2 SASEGT, per germline. This chain's CDR3 is CASSEYRASGGYTF. The CDR3 DNA follows: TGTGCCAGCAGTGAATACAGGGCGTCAGGTGGCTACACCTTC.

The gene calls are TRBV14 and TRBJ1-1; no reliable D call. This CDR3 contains 15 residues. The V and J ends lost 0 bases and 13 bases respectively, with 21 bases between them. The germline V gene encodes CDR1 SGHDN and CDR2 FVKESK. CDR3 amino acids: CASSQDLATAKGVFF. CDR3 DNA sequence: TGTGCCAGCAGCCAAGATCTGGCAACAGCAAAGGGAGTTTTCTTT.

This rearrangement joins TRBV27 to TRBJ1-5, with TRBD1 matching over 10 bases. This CDR3 comprises 14 residues. The ends lost 6 bases at V and 1 base at J; junction bases unmatched: 0. Germline lookup yields CDR1 MNHEY and CDR2 SMNVEV (reference sequence). The CDR3 sequence is CASRGQGSNQPQHF. The CDR3 DNA reads as TGTGCCAGCAGGGGACAGGGGAGCAATCAGCCCCAGCATTTT.

The chain employs TRBV15 and TRBJ1-1; a weak D match, TRBD1 (5 bases). The CDR3 runs to 15 residues. V shed 4 bases and J shed 1 base, with 13 bases lying between them. Germline V gene data show CDR1 as LNHNV and CDR2 as YYDKDF (reference sequence). The CDR3 here is CATSTLDGGNTEAFF. For the CDR3, the DNA is TGTGCCACCAGCACATTGGATGGGGGGAACACTGAAGCTTTCTTT.

This clone appeared once. The J gene is TRBJ1-5, the V gene TRBV29-1, with TRBD1 matching 8 bases. CDR1 is SQVTM and CDR2 is ANQGSEA in the germline V gene. The CDR3 extends over 15 amino acids. Trimming cost V 6 bases and J 0 bases; bases outside gene matches: 7. This CDR3 reads CSVQMGQDSNQPQHF. The DNA for the CDR3 is TGCAGCGTCCAAATGGGACAGGATAGCAATCAGCCCCAGCATTTT.

The rearrangement joins TRBV4-1 to TRBJ1-2; unclear D gene. Trimming removed 2 bases at V and 0 bases at J, with 13 bases between. The CDR3 contains 16 residues. Germline V gene sequence: CDR1 MGHRA, CDR2 YSYEKL. CDR3 sequence (DNA): TGCGCCAGCAGCCAAACACCGACCCAGACTAACTATGGCTACACCTTC. Translating it yields CASSQTPTQTNYGYTF.

The chain uses TRBV6-1 and TRBJ1-2; 9 bases map to TRBD1. V lost 6 bases and J lost 8; bases outside the gene matches: 7. The length of the CDR3 is 13 residues. Germline assignment: CDR1 MNHNS and CDR2 SASEGT. The CDR3 region is CASSRDRVGGYTF. The CDR3 nucleotides are TGTGCCAGCAGCCGGGACAGGGTCGGAGGCTACACCTTC.

The chain is built from TRBV30 and TRBJ1-5; D may be TRBD1 (5 bases). The CDR3 runs to 14 residues. V was pared by 3 bases and J by 3 bases, with 12 bases between. CDR1 is GTSNPN and CDR2 is SVGIG in the germline V gene (reference sequence). CDR3 nucleotide sequence: TGTGCCTGGAGCCAGGGCCATTACAATCAGCCCCAGCATTTT. It translates to CAWSQGHYNQPQHF.

The genes are TRBV2 and TRBJ1-2; perhaps TRBD1 as D (6 bases). V gave up 1 base and J gave up 4 bases, with 13 bases separating them. The CDR3 length is 15 residues. Germline CDR1 and CDR2: SNHLY and FYNNEI. DNA of the CDR3: TGTGCCAGCAGTGAAGTCCCGACAGGTGGCTATGGCTACACCTTC. As protein: CASSEVPTGGYGYTF.

The rearrangement links TRBV5-6 to TRBJ1-1; a weak D match, TRBD1 (6 bases). V lost 3 bases and J 1 base, leaving 10 bases between the germline ends. The CDR3 totals 14 residues. CDR1 is SGHDT and CDR2 is YYEEEE in the germline V gene. The CDR3 DNA is TGTGCCAGCAGCTACGGGACACAGAACACTGAAGCTTTCTTT. It is translated as CASSYGTQNTEAFF.

V is TRBV5-8 and J is TRBJ1-5; TRBD1 might be the D (5 bases). Germline lookup yields CDR1 SGHTS and CDR2 YDEGEE. The CDR3 contains 16 residues. With 1 base removed from V and 0 bases from J, the gap between germline ends came to 11 bases. The DNA for the CDR3 is TGTGCCAGCAGCTTGCGGGGGAAATATAGCAATCAGCCCCAGCATTTT. Its protein product is CASSLRGKYSNQPQHF.

The CDR3 loop reads CSVELANTYEQYF. The CDR3 nucleotides are TGCAGCGTTGAGTTGGCGAATACCTACGAGCAGTACTTC. V gene TRBV29-1 combines with J gene TRBJ2-7; D is unresolved. Trimming removed 3 bases from V and 2 bases from J, with 11 bases in between. The germline V gene encodes CDR1 SQVTM and CDR2 ANQGSEA. The CDR3 has 13 residues.

This chain uses TRBV11-1 with TRBJ1-1; no definite D call. CDR1 and CDR2 from the germline V gene are SGHAT and FQDESV (reference sequence). The CDR3 length is 14 residues. The V end lost 3 bases, the J end lost 0 bases, and 8 bases lay between the germline ends. Here the CDR3 reads CASSLSHMNTEAFF. The CDR3 DNA reads as TGTGCCAGCAGCTTGAGTCACATGAACACTGAAGCTTTCTTT.

A few counts support this clone. The rearrangement joins TRBV2 to TRBJ1-1; D is unresolved. The V end lost 2 bases, the J end lost 3 bases, and 13 bases lay between the germline ends. The germline V gene encodes CDR1 SNHLY and CDR2 FYNNEI. The CDR3 consists of 15 residues. CDR3 sequence reads: CASSEWAPWDTEAFF. The DNA for the CDR3 is TGTGCCAGCAGTGAATGGGCCCCTTGGGACACTGAAGCTTTCTTT.

The chain employs TRBV7-2 and TRBJ1-3; D not certain. Germline values: CDR1 SGHTA, CDR2 FQGNSA. V was trimmed by 9 bases and J by 0 bases, leaving 15 bases between them. This CDR3 is built from 15 residues. The CDR3 reads CASTTWRSSGNTIYF. The CDR3 DNA follows: TGTGCCAGTACGACCTGGAGGAGCTCTGGAAACACCATATATTTT.

The rearrangement joins TRBV6-5 to TRBJ2-1; D is ambiguous. CDR3 length: 13 residues. CDR1 and CDR2 (germline): MNHEY, SVGAGI. Between the trimmed V and J ends, which lost 0 bases and 9 bases, there was a span of 9 bases. This chain's CDR3 is CASSYSKVTEQFF. The CDR3 DNA reads TGTGCCAGCAGTTACTCGAAGGTAACTGAGCAGTTCTTC.

This clone has a handful of counts. DNA for the CDR3: TGCGCCAGCAGCCAATCGGGGGGGAGCTCTGGGGCCAACGTCCTGACTTTC. Its translation is CASSQSGGSSGANVLTF. The chain combines TRBV4-3 with TRBJ2-6; 8 nucleotides align to TRBD2. Germline V gene lookup returns CDR1 LGHNA and CDR2 YSLEER. J lost 0 bases, V lost 2 bases, and 3 bases had no gene match. The CDR3 runs 17 residues.

In this sample, this clone turned up a few times. V usage is TRBV6-5 and J usage is TRBJ2-7; 13 bases fit TRBD2. Trimming removed 7 bases from V and 0 bases from J; junction bases left unmatched: 3. The V gene's germline CDR1 is MNHEY and CDR2 SVGAGI. The CDR3 is 15 residues long. CDR3 sequence: CASKGTSGNSYEQYF. The CDR3 bases are TGTGCCAGCAAAGGGACTAGCGGGAACTCCTACGAGCAGTACTTC.

This chain uses TRBV30 with TRBJ1-1; maybe TRBD1 (5 bases). This CDR3 spans 15 amino acids. V lost 0 bases to trimming and J lost 3 bases, with 14 bases between them. CDR1 and CDR2 from the germline V gene are GTSNPN and SVGIG (reference sequence). The CDR3 sequence: CAWSVRGWVYTEAFF. CDR3 nucleotides: TGTGCCTGGAGTGTAAGGGGCTGGGTTTACACTGAAGCTTTCTTT.

The chain uses TRBV11-1 and TRBJ2-1, with D tentatively TRBD2 (7 bases). Germline lookup yields CDR1 SGHAT and CDR2 FQDESV (reference sequence). This CDR3 spans 16 amino acids. Trimming cost V 7 bases and J 0 bases, with 16 bases left between them. CDR3 amino acids: CASIKGGLNSYNEQFF. CDR3 DNA: TGTGCCAGCATCAAGGGGGGACTAAACTCCTACAATGAGCAGTTCTTC.

Worth noting for this clone: Sequence at one end of the junction differs from germline and may be a read error. The chain couples TRBV5-6 to TRBJ1-3; TRBD1 aligns across 9 bases. The CDR3 spans 11 residues. CDR1 is SGHDT, CDR2 YYEEEE, per germline. CDR3 residues: CASSSGQGLVF. CDR3 DNA sequence: TGTGCCAGCAGCTCGGGACAGGGTTTAGTTTTT.